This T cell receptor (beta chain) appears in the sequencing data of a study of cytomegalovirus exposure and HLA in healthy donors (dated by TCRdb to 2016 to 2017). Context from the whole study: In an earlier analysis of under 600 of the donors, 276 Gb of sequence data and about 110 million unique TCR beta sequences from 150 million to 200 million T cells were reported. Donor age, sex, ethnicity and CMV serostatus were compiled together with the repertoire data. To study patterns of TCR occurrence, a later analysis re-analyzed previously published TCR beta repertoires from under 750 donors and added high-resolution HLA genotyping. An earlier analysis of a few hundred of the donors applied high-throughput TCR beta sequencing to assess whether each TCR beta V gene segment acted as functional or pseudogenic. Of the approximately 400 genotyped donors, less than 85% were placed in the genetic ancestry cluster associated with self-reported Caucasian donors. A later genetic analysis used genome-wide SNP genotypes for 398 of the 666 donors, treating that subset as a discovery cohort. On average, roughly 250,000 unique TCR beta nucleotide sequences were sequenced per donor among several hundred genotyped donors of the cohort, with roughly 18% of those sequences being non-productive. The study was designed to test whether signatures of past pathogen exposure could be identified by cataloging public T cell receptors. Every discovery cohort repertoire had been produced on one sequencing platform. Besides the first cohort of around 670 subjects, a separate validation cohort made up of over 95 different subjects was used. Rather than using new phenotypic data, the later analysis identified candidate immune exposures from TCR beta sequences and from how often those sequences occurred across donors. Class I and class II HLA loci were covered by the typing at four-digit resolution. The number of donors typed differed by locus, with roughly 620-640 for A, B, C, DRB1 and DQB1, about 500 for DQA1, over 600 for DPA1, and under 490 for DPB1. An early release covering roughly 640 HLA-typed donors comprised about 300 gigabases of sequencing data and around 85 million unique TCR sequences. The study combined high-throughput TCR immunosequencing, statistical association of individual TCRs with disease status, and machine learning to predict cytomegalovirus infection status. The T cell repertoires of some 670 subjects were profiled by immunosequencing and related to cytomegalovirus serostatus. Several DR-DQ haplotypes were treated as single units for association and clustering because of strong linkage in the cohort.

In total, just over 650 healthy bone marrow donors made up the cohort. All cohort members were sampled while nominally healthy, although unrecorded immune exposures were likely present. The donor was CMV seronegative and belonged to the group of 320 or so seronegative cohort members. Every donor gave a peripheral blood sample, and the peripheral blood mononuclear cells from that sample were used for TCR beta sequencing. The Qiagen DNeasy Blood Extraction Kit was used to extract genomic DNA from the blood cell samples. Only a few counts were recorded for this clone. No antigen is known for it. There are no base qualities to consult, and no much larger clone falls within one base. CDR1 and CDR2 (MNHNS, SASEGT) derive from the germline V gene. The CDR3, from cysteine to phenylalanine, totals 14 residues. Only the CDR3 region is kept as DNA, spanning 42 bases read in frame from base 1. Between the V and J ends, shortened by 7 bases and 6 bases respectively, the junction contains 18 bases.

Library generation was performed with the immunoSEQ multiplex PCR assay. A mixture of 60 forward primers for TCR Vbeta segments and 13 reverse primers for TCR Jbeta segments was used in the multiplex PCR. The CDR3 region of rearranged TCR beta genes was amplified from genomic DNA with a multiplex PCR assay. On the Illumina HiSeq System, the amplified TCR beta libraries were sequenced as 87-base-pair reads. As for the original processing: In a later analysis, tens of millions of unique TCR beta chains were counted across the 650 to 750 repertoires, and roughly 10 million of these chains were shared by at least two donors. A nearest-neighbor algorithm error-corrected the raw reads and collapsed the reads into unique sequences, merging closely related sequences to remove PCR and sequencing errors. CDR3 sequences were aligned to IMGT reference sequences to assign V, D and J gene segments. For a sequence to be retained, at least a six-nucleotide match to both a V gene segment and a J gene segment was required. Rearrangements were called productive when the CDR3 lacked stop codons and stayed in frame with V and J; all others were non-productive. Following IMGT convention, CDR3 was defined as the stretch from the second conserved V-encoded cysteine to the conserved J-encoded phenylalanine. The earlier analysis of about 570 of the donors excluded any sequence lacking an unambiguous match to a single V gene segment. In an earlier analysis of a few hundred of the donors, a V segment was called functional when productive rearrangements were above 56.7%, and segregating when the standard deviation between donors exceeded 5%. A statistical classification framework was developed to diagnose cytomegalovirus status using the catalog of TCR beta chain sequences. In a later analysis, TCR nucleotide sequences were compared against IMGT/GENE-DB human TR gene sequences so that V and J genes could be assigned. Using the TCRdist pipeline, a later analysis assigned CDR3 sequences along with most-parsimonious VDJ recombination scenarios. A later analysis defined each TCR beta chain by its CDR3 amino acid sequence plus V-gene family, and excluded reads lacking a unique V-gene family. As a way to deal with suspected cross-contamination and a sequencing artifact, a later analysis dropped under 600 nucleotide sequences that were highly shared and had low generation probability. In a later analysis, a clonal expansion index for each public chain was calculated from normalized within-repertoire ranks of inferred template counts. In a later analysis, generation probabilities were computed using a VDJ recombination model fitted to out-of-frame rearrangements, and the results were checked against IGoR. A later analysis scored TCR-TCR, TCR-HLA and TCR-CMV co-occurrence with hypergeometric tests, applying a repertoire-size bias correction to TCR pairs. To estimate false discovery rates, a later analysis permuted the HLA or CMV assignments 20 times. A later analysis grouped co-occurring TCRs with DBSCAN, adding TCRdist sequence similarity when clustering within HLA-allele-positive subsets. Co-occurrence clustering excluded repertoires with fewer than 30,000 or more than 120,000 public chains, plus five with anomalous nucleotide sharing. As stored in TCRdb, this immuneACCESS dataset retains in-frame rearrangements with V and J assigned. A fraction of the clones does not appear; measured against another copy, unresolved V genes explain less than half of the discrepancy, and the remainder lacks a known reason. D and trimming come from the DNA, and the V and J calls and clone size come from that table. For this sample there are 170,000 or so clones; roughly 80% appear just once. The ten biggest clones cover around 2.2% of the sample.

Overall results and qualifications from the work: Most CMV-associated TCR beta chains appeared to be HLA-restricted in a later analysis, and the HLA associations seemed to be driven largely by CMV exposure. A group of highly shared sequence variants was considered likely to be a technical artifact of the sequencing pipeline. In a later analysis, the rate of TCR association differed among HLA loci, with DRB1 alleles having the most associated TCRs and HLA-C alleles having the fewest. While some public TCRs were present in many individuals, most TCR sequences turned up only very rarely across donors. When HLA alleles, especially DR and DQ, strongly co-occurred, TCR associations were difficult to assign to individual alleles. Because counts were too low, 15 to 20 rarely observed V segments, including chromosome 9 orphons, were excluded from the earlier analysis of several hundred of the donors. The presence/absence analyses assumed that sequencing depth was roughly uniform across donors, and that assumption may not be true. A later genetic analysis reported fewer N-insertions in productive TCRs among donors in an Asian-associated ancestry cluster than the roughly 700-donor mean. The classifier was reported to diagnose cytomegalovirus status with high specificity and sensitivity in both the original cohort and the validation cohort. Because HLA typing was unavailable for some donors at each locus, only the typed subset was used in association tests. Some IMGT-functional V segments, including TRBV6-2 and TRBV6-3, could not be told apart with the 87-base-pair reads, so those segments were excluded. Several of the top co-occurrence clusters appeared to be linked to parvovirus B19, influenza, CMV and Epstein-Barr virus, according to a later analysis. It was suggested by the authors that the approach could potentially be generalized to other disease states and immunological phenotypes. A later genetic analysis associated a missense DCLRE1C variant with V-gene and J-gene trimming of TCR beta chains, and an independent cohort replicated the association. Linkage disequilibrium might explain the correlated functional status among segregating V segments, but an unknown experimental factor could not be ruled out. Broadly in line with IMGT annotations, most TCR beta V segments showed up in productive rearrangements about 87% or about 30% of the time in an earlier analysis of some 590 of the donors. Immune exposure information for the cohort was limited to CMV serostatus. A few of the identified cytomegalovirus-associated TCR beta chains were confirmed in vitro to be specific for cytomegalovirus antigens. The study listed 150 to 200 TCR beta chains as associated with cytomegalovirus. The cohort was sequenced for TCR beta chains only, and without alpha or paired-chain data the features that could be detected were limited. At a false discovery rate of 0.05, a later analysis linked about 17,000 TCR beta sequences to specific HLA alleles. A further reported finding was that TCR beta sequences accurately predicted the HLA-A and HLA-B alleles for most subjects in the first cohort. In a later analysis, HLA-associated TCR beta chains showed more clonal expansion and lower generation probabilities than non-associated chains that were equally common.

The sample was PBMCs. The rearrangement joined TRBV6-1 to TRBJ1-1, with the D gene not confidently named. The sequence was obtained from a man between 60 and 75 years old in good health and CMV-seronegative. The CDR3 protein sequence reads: CASNSFAGIAEAFF. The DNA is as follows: TGTGCCAGCAACTCATTCGCGGGGATCGCTGAAGCTTTCTTT.